The T cell receptor beta chain described here comes from a study of blood T cell repertoires in COVID-19. At the level of the study: T cells, B-cell-depleted T cells, or PBMCs supplied cDNA or gDNA.

The assay was immunoSEQ multiplex PCR, and TCRdb's table has in-frame clones only and misses some. The sample contains approximately 11,000 clones, 90% of which appear only once. The count of this clone is one. The germline gives CDR1 WSHSY, CDR2 SAAADI. V lost 4 bases and J lost 4, with 4 bases in between. The CDR3 is made up of 11 amino acids. V is TRBV10-2 and J is TRBJ2-5; D unresolved. This sequence originates from a human donor in a cohort sampled during active COVID-19. The sample taken for sequencing was peripheral blood. CDR3 residues: CASSVGETQYF. DNA for the CDR3: TGCGCCAGCAGTGTCGGAGAGACCCAGTACTTC.